This TCR beta chain stems from a study of blood T cell repertoires in COVID-19. Turning to the study itself: Nucleic acid was either cDNA or gDNA, and it came from T cells, B-cell-depleted T cells, or PBMCs.

CDR3 length: 13 residues. Trimming shortened V by 1 base and J by 4 bases, and 5 bases separated the two germline ends. CDR1 and CDR2 (germline): LNHNV, YYDKDF (reference sequence). The assay was immunoSEQ multiplex PCR, and TCRdb's table has in-frame clones only and misses some. This table holds around 400,000 clones, about nine tenths found once. This TCR derives from a woman aged 40 to 55 who had been exposed to COVID-19. Input material: PBMCs or T cells enriched from blood (not recorded which). The chain employs TRBV15 and TRBJ1-5, with D hard to call. Written as DNA, the CDR3 is TGTGCCACCAGCAGAGCCAAAAATCAGCCCCAGCATTTT. Encoded protein: CATSRAKNQPQHF.